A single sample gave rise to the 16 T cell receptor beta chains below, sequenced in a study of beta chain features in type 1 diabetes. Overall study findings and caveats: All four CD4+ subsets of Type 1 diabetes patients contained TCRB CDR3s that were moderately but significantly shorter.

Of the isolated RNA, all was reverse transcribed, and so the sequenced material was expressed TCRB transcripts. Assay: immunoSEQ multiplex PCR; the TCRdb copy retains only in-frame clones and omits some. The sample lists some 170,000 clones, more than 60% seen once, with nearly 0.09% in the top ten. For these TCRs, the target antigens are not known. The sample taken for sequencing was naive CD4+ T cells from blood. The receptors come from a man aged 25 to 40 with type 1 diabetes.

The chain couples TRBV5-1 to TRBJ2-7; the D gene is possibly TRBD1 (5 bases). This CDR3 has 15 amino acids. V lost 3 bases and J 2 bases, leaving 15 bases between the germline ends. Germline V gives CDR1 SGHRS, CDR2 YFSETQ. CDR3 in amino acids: CASSWDVQAAYEQYF. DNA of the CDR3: TGCGCCAGCAGCTGGGATGTACAGGCCGCCTACGAGCAGTACTTC.

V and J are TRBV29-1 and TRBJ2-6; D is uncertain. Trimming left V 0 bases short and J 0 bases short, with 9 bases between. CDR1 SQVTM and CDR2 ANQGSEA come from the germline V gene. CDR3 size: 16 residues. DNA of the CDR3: TGCAGCGTTGAAGATCGGTGGGGCTCTGGGGCCAACGTCCTGACTTTC. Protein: CSVEDRWGSGANVLTF.

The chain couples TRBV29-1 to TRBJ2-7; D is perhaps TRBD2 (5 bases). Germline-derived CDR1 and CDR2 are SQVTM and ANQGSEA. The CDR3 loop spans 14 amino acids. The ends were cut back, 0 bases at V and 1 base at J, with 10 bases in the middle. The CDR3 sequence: CSVEDQRGSYEQYF. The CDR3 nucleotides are TGCAGCGTTGAAGATCAGCGAGGGTCCTACGAGCAGTACTTC.

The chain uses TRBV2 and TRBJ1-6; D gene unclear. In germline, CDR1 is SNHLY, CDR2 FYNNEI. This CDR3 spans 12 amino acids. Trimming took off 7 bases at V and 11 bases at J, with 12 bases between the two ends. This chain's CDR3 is CASTDPRTPLHF. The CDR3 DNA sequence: TGTGCCAGCACCGACCCGCGAACACCCCTCCACTTT.

CDR3 nucleotide sequence: TGTGCCTGGAGTGTACCGGCAGCAACTAATGAAAAACTGTTTTTT. It specifies CAWSVPAATNEKLFF. The chain employs TRBV30 and TRBJ1-4; D gene unclear. Trimming removed 0 bases from V and 0 bases from J, with 8 bases in between. In germline, CDR1 is GTSNPN, CDR2 SVGIG (reference sequence). CDR3 length: 15 residues.

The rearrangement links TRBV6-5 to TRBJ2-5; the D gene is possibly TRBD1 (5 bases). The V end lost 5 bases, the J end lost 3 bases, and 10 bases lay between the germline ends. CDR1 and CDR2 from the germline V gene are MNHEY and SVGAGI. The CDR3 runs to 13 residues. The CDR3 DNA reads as TGTGCCAGCAGTACAAGACAGAAAGAGACCCAGTACTTC. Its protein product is CASSTRQKETQYF.

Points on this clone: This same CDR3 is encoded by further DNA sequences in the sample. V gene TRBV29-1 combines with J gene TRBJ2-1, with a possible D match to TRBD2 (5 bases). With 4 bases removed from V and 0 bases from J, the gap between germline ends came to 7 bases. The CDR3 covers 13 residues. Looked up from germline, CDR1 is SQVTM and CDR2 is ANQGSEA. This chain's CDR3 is CSVAGSSYNEQFF. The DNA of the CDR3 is TGCAGCGTTGCGGGGAGCTCCTACAATGAGCAGTTCTTC.

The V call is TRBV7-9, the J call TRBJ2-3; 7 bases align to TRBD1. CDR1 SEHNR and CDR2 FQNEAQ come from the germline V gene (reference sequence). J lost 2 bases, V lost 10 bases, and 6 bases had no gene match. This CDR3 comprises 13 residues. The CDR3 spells CAMGRGLTDTQYF. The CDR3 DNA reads TGTGCCATGGGAAGGGGGCTCACAGATACGCAGTATTTT.

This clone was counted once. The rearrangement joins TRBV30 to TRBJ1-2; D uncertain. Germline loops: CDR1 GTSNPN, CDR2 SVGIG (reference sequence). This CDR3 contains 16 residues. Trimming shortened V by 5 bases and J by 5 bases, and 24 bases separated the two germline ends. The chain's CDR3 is CAWVNSHREGGYGYTF. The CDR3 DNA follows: TGTGCCTGGGTCAATTCCCACCGGGAGGGCGGGTATGGCTACACCTTC.

The CDR3 here is CSVRGPTYEQYF. The CDR3 DNA sequence: TGCAGCGTCCGGGGCCCCACCTACGAGCAGTACTTC. V usage is TRBV29-1 and J usage is TRBJ2-7; tentatively, D is TRBD1 or TRBD2 (5 bases each). V dropped 6 bases and J dropped 2 bases, with 11 bases sitting between them. This CDR3 has 12 amino acids. Germline V gene sequence: CDR1 SQVTM, CDR2 ANQGSEA.

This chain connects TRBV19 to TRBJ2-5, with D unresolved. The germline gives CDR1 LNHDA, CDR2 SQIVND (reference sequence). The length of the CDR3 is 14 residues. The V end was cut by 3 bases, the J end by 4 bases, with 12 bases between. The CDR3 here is CASSMTPTTETQYF. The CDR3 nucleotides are TGTGCCAGTAGTATGACACCCACCACAGAGACCCAGTACTTC.

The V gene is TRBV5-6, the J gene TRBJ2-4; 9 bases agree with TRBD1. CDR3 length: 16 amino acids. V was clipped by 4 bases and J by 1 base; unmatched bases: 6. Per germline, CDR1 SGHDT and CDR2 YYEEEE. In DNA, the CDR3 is TGTGCCAGCAGCCCGGGGACAGGGAGTGCCAAAAACATTCAGTACTTC. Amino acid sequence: CASSPGTGSAKNIQYF.

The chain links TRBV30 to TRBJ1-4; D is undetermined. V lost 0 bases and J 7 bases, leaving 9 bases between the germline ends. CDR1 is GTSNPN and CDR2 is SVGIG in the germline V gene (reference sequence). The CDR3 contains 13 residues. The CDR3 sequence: CAWSVLGGEKLFF. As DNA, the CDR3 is TGTGCCTGGAGTGTACTGGGAGGTGAAAAACTGTTTTTT.

The CDR3 spells CASSPPSRSGNGNTIYF. The CDR3 DNA follows: TGTGCCAGCTCACCACCGTCGAGGTCAGGGAATGGAAACACCATATATTTT. The chain recombines TRBV18 with TRBJ1-3, with D perhaps matching TRBD1 (5 bases). Trimming removed 0 bases at V and 3 bases at J, with 15 bases between. The germline gives CDR1 KGHSH, CDR2 LQKENI. The CDR3 extends over 17 amino acids.

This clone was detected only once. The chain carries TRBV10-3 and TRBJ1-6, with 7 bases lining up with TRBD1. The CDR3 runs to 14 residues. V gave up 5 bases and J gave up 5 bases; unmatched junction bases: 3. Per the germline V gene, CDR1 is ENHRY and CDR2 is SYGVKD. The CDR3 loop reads CAISPGQNNSPLHF. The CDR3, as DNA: TGTGCCATCAGTCCGGGACAGAATAATTCACCCCTCCACTTT.

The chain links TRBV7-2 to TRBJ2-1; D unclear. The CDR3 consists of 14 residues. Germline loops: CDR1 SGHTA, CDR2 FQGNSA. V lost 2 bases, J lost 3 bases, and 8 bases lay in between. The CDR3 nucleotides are TGTGCCAGCAGCTTACTTCAGCTCTACAATGAGCAGTTCTTC. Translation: CASSLLQLYNEQFF.